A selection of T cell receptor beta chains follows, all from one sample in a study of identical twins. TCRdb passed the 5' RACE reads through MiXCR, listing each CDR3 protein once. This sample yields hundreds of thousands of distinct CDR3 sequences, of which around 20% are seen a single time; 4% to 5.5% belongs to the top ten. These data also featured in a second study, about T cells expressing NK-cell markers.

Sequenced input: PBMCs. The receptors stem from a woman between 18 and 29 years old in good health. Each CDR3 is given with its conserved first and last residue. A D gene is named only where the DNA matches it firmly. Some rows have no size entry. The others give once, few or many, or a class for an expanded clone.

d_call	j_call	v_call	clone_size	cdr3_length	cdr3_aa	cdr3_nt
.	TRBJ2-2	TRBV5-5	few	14	CASSSQGSAGELFF	TGTGCCAGCAGCTCCCAGGGTAGCGCCGGGGAGCTGTTTTTT
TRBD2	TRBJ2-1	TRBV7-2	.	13	CASSLAAGVEQFF	TGTGCCAGCAGCTTAGCGGCGGGGGTTGAGCAGTTCTTC
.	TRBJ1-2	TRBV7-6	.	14	CASSPSAGSYGYTF	TGTGCCAGCAGCCCTTCCGCGGGAAGCTATGGCTACACCTTC
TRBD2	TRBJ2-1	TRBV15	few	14	CATSVGLAGNEQFF	TGTGCCACCAGCGTGGGACTAGCGGGCAATGAGCAGTTCTTC
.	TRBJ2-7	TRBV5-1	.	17	CASSLSVQARFSYEQYF	TGCGCCAGCAGCTTGTCGGTCCAAGCGCGGTTCTCCTACGAGCAGTACTTC
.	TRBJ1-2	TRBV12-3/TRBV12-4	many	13	CASSPREDYGYTF	TGTGCCAGCAGTCCCAGGGAAGACTATGGCTACACCTTC
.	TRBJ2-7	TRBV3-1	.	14	CASSPTGRTDEQYF	TGTGCCAGCAGCCCGACGGGACGCACCGACGAGCAGTACTTC
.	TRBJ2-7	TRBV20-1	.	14	CSARDRTSSYEQYF	TGCAGTGCTAGAGATCGAACGAGCTCCTACGAGCAGTACTTC
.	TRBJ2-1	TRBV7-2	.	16	CASSFRRGNPYNEQFF	TGTGCCAGCAGCTTCCGCCGAGGGAACCCCTACAATGAGCAGTTCTTC
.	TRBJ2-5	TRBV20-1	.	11	CSPGGLETQYF	TGCAGTCCCGGGGGGCTAGAGACCCAGTACTTC
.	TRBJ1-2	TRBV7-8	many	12	CASSSGPTRSNF	TGTGCCAGCAGCTCCGGACCGACTCGAAGTAACTTC
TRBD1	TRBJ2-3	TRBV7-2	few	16	CASSLRFDRGADTQYF	TGTGCCAGCAGCTTAAGGTTCGACAGGGGCGCAGATACGCAGTATTTT
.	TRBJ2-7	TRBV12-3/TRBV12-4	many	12	CASSLYRYEQYF	TGTGCCAGCAGTTTATATCGGTACGAGCAGTACTTC
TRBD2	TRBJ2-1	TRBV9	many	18	CASSVGTSGRSGYNEQFF	TGTGCCAGCAGCGTAGGGACTAGCGGGAGATCGGGTTACAATGAGCAGTTCTTC
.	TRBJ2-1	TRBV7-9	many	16	CASSPANSGAYNEQFF	TGTGCCAGCAGCCCCGCTAACTCGGGGGCCTACAATGAGCAGTTCTTC
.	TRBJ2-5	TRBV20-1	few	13	CSAVTNSQETQYF	TGCAGTGCAGTGACTAATTCCCAAGAGACCCAGTACTTC
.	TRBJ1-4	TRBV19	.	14	CASSIGSGDEKLFF	TGTGCCAGTAGTATTGGAAGTGGGGATGAAAAACTGTTTTTT
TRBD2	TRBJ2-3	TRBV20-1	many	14	CSAGTSGVADTQYF	TGCAGTGCTGGGACTAGCGGGGTTGCAGATACGCAGTATTTT
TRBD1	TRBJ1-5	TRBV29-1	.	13	CSVRQGPNQPQHF	TGCAGCGTCCGACAGGGGCCCAATCAGCCCCAGCATTTT
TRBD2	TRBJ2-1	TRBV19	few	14	CASSRTSTYNEQFF	TGTGCCAGTAGTCGGACTAGCACCTACAATGAGCAGTTCTTC
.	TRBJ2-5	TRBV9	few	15	CASSVGVGYRETQYF	TGTGCCAGCAGCGTAGGAGTCGGGTATCGGGAGACCCAGTACTTC
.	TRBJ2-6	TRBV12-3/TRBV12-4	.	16	CASSFVTNPGANVLTF	TGTGCCAGCAGTTTCGTCACCAACCCCGGGGCCAACGTCCTGACTTTC
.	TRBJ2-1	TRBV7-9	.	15	CASSLRGRAEDEQFF	TGTGCCAGCAGCTTAAGGGGAAGGGCCGAGGATGAGCAGTTCTTC
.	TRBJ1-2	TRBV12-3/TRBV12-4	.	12	CASSLQGHGYTF	TGTGCCAGCAGTTTACAGGGCCATGGCTACACCTTC
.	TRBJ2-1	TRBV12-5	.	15	CASGLVLGSRNEQFF	TGTGCTAGTGGTTTGGTACTCGGCTCTCGGAATGAGCAGTTCTTC
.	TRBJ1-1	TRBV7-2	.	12	CASSLKGNEAFF	TGTGCCAGCAGCTTAAAAGGAAATGAAGCTTTCTTT
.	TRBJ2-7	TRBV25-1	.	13	CASSEVAIHEQYF	TGTGCCAGCAGTGAGGTAGCGATCCACGAGCAGTACTTC
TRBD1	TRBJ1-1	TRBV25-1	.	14	CASSETYRGTEAFF	TGTGCCAGCAGTGAAACCTACAGGGGGACTGAAGCTTTCTTT
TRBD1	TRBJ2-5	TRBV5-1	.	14	CASSWDRRQETQYF	TGCGCCAGCAGTTGGGACAGGAGACAAGAGACCCAGTACTTC
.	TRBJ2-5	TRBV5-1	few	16	CASSFKPLTVEETQYF	TGCGCCAGCAGCTTTAAACCCTTGACAGTAGAAGAGACCCAGTACTTC
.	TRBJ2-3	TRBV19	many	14	CASNIAGYRDTQYF	TGTGCCAGTAATATTGCGGGCTATCGGGATACGCAGTATTTT
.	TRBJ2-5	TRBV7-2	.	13	CASSLGGHRTQYF	TGTGCCAGCAGCTTAGGAGGCCACCGCACCCAGTACTTC
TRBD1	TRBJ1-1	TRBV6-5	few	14	CASSYAQGGTEAFF	TGTGCCAGCAGTTACGCGCAGGGGGGGACTGAAGCTTTCTTT
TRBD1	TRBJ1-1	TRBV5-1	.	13	CASSLVGDREAFF	TGCGCCAGCAGCTTGGTGGGCGACAGGGAGGCTTTCTTT
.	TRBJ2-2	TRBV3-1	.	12	CASYENTGELFF	TGTGCCAGCTACGAGAACACCGGGGAGCTGTTTTTT
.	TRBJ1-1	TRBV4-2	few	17	CASSQYTDRTGGTEAFF	TGTGCCAGCAGCCAGTATACCGACCGGACTGGCGGGACTGAAGCTTTCTTT
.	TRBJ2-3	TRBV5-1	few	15	CASSLGRSSTDTQYF	TGCGCCAGCAGCTTGGGGCGATCTAGCACAGATACGCAGTATTTT
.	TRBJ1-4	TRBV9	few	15	CASSGGEINNEKLFF	TGTGCCAGCAGCGGAGGAGAAATAAATAATGAAAAACTGTTTTTT
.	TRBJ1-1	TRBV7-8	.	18	CASSLAFRVWSDDTEAFF	TGTGCCAGCAGCTTAGCGTTCAGGGTTTGGTCGGACGACACTGAAGCTTTCTTT
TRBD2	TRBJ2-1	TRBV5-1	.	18	CASSLVERASGLYNEQFF	TGCGCCAGCAGCTTGGTGGAAAGGGCTAGCGGGCTGTACAATGAGCAGTTCTTC
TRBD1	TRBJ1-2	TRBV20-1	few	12	CSGSSGGSGYTF	TGCAGTGGATCTTCAGGGGGCTCTGGCTACACCTTC
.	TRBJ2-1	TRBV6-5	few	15	CASSSSSEIFNEQFF	TGTGCCAGCAGTTCCAGTAGCGAGATTTTCAATGAGCAGTTCTTC
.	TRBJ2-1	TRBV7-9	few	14	CASSLGVRLARQFF	TGTGCCAGCAGCTTAGGGGTCAGGCTAGCCAGGCAGTTCTTC
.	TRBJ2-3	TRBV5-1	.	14	CASSLEGGDRTQYF	TGCGCCAGCAGCTTGGAAGGGGGGGACAGGACGCAGTATTTT
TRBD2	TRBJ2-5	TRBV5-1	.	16	CASTSLIAGGPGAQYF	TGCGCCAGCACCTCCCTAATAGCGGGGGGTCCGGGGGCCCAGTACTTC
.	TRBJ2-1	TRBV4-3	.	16	CASSHERPGSYNEQFF	TGCGCCAGCAGCCACGAACGTCCCGGCTCCTACAATGAGCAGTTCTTC
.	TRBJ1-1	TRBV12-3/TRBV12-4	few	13	CASTWTGNTEAFF	TGTGCCAGCACCTGGACGGGCAACACTGAAGCTTTCTTT
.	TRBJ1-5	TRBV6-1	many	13	CASSERVGQPQHF	TGTGCCAGCAGTGAGAGGGTAGGGCAGCCCCAGCATTTT
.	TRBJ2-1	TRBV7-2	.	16	CASSLAWRRSYNEQFF	TGTGCCAGCAGCTTAGCCTGGAGGAGGTCCTACAATGAGCAGTTCTTC
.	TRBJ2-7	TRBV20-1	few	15	CSARDQRGDQYEQYF	TGCAGTGCTAGAGATCAGAGGGGGGACCAATACGAGCAGTACTTC
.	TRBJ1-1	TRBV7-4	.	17	CASSLGAGRRLNTEAFF	TGTGCCAGCAGCTTAGGGGCAGGGAGAAGACTGAACACTGAAGCTTTCTTT
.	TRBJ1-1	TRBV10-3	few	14	CAIMAAGRYTEAFF	TGTGCCATTATGGCCGCGGGGCGGTACACTGAAGCTTTCTTT
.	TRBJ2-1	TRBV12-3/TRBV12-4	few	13	CAISRSSYNEQFF	TGTGCCATCTCAAGAAGCTCCTACAATGAGCAGTTCTTC
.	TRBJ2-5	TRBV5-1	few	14	CASSLVAHEETQYF	TGCGCCAGCAGCTTGGTCGCCCATGAAGAGACCCAGTACTTC
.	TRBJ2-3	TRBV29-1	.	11	CSAKGTDTQYF	TGCAGCGCTAAGGGCACAGATACGCAGTATTTT